This T cell receptor (beta chain) was documented in a study of response to subunit inactivated influenza vaccine. The CDR3 spans 15 residues. Germline CDR1 is SEHNR and CDR2 is FQNEAQ (reference sequence). With V trimmed by 5 bases and J by 5 bases, 4 bases remained unmatched. MiXCR, run by TCRdb on the RT-PCR reads, gives a single entry per CDR3 protein. In the table there are fewer than 750,000 distinct CDR3 sequences, 14% of which are singletons. This clonotype showed up just a few times. The sequence was collected from a man aged 50 to 60 who received an inactivated influenza vaccine. The source material was PBMCs from blood, sampled approximately 12 days after vaccination. The rearrangement links TRBV7-9 to TRBJ1-6; 9 bases map to TRBD1. DNA of the CDR3: TGTGCCAGCAGCCAAGGGACAGGGAATAATTCACCCCTCCACTTT. Its protein is CASSQGTGNNSPLHF.